A single sample gave rise to the 6 T cell receptor beta chains below, sequenced in a study of a mutant IDH1 vaccine in newly diagnosed glioma. TCRdb keeps only in-frame clones here, not all; method: immunoSEQ multiplex PCR. The profile covers 34,000 or so clones, with roughly 86% appearing a single time and approximately 15% taken by the ten largest. As to time point: week 35, safety follow-up. One vaccine dose held 300 ug of mutant IDH1 20-mer peptide and came with topical imiquimod. For these receptors, no antigen is known. Here the sequenced sample was PBMCs, taken from a glioma patient whose treatment included an IDH1 peptide vaccine. These receptors all come from a man aged 25 to 45 with glioma.

The V call is TRBV19, the J call TRBJ2-3, with 7 bases fitting TRBD1. Germline loops: CDR1 LNHDA, CDR2 SQIVND (reference sequence). Unmatched junction bases numbered 7, after V lost 5 bases and J lost 2 bases. This CDR3 has 15 residues. CDR3: CASSSDRVSTDTQYF. The CDR3 coding sequence is TGTGCCAGTAGTTCCGACAGGGTTTCCACAGATACGCAGTATTTT.

This chain links TRBV11-3 with TRBJ1-1; D is possibly TRBD1 (5 bases). The CDR3 runs 13 residues. Deletions cut 2 bases from V and 5 bases from J, with 9 bases between. Per germline, CDR1 SGHNT and CDR2 YENEEA. In nucleotides, the CDR3 is TGTGCCAGCAGCTTAAGGAGGGGAACTGAAGCTTTCTTT. It translates to CASSLRRGTEAFF. Looking up the rest from reference TRBV11-3 and TRBJ1-1 gives the full variable domain: EAGVVQSPRYKIIEKKQPVAFWCNPISGHNTLYWYLQNLGQGPELLIRYENEEAVDDSQLPKDRFSAERLKGVDSTLKIQPAELGDSAVYLCASSLRRGTEAFFGQGTRLTVV.

The chain employs TRBV18 and TRBJ1-2, with D unresolved. This CDR3 contains 14 residues. The germline gives CDR1 KGHSH, CDR2 LQKENI. Trimming took 5 bases from V and 3 from J, leaving 13 bases between them. The CDR3 loop reads CASSTSQVDYGYTF. Written as DNA, the CDR3 is TGTGCCAGCTCAACAAGCCAAGTGGACTATGGCTACACCTTC.

The rearrangement uses TRBV20-1 and TRBJ1-2, with 7 positions matching TRBD1. The V gene's germline CDR1 is DFQATT and CDR2 SNEGSKA (reference sequence). J gave up 5 bases and V 6 bases, and 3 bases lay outside the gene matches. The CDR3 loop spans 11 amino acids. The CDR3 DNA reads TGCAGTGCCGCGACAGGGTATGGCTACACCTTC. Protein product: CSAATGYGYTF.

This chain joins TRBV18 and TRBJ1-2; 9 nucleotides align to TRBD1. Per the germline V gene, CDR1 is KGHSH and CDR2 is LQKENI. The CDR3 spans 14 residues. V was pared by 3 bases and J by 8 bases, with 7 bases of the junction left unmatched. The CDR3 nucleotides are TGTGCCAGCTCACCGGGACAGGACAGGGGCGGCTACACCTTC. This sequence encodes CASSPGQDRGGYTF.

This clone appeared a single time. V gene TRBV28 combines with J gene TRBJ1-1; tentative D call: TRBD1 (5 bases). The CDR3 covers 12 residues. Trimming took off 6 bases at V and 11 bases at J, with 16 bases between the two ends. From germline, CDR1 is MDHEN and CDR2 SYDVKM. CDR3 DNA: TGTGCCAGCAGCCCGGGGGTCGCGGGGGCTTTCTTT. Translated: CASSPGVAGAFF. Full variable domain (remainder filled in from reference TRBV28 and TRBJ1-1): DVKVTQSSRYLVKRTGEKVFLECVQDMDHENMFWYRQDPGLGLRLIYFSYDVKMKEKGDIPEGYSVSREKKERFSLILESASTNQTSMYLCASSPGVAGAFFGQGTRLTVV.